These 19 T cell receptor beta chains were all obtained from the same sample, sequenced in a study of blood T cell repertoires in COVID-19. Generated by immunoSEQ multiplex PCR, the TCRdb table keeps only in-frame clones and is missing some. The sample consists of about 170,000 clones, approximately 90% of them appearing once. Sample: peripheral blood. Receptor source: a man aged 50-60 years who had recovered from COVID-19.

The chain couples TRBV27 to TRBJ1-1; perhaps TRBD1 as D (6 bases). The V gene's germline CDR1 is MNHEY and CDR2 SMNVEV (reference sequence). V lost 3 bases and J 8 bases, leaving 19 bases between the germline ends. The CDR3 loop spans 15 amino acids. The CDR3 bases are TGTGCCAGCAGTTTTTCCGGGACATTATTTAGCGAAGCTTTCTTT. Encoded protein: CASSFSGTLFSEAFF.

This chain joins TRBV7-2 and TRBJ2-1; 7 bases line up with TRBD2. With 5 bases clipped from V and 0 bases from J, the junction kept 13 bases outside the gene matches. Germline V CDR1 and CDR2: SGHTA, FQGNSA. This CDR3 region has 18 residues. As DNA, the CDR3 is TGTGCCAGCAGCAACCCGGCGCGGGGGAGGGGCTCCTACAATGAGCAGTTCTTC. It yields the protein CASSNPARGRGSYNEQFF.

This chain joins TRBV7-2 and TRBJ1-1, with D possibly being TRBD1 (5 bases). The germline V gene encodes CDR1 SGHTA and CDR2 FQGNSA. Trimming took off 3 bases at V and 3 bases at J, with 8 bases between the two ends. The length of the CDR3 is 13 residues. The CDR3 bases are TGTGCCAGCAGCTTTTGGGGGGACACTGAAGCTTTCTTT. This encodes CASSFWGDTEAFF.

The J gene is TRBJ2-3, the V gene TRBV7-2; TRBD2 agrees at 12 bases. This CDR3 contains 16 residues. Unmatched junction bases numbered 5, after V lost 5 bases and J lost 2 bases. Germline V CDR1 and CDR2: SGHTA, FQGNSA. CDR3 residues: CASSEGLAGNTDTQYF. The CDR3 DNA reads as TGTGCCAGCAGCGAAGGACTAGCGGGGAACACAGATACGCAGTATTTT.

V usage is TRBV7-3 and J usage is TRBJ2-5; perhaps TRBD1 as D (5 bases). With 2 bases removed from V and 4 bases from J, the gap between germline ends came to 11 bases. Germline V CDR1 and CDR2: SGHTA, FQGTGA. The CDR3 sequence is 14 residues long. The DNA of the CDR3 is TGTGCCAGCAGCTTACAGGGCAGGCCAGAGACCCAGTACTTC. Residues: CASSLQGRPETQYF.

The J gene is TRBJ2-7, the V gene TRBV5-5, with TRBD2 matching 14 bases. The CDR3 sequence is 15 residues long. J lost 4 bases, V lost 4 bases, and 4 bases had no gene match. Per the germline V gene, CDR1 is SGHKS and CDR2 is YYEKEE (reference sequence). This chain's CDR3 is CASSRGTSGSYEQYF. CDR3 DNA sequence: TGTGCCAGCAGCAGGGGGACTAGCGGGAGTTACGAGCAGTACTTC.

The sample holds one count of this clone. The chain carries TRBV28 and TRBJ2-7; TRBD1 matches at 9 bases. The CDR3 has 15 amino acids. In germline, CDR1 is MDHEN, CDR2 SYDVKM. V dropped 5 bases and J dropped 0; count of bases not matched to a gene: 5. Here the CDR3 reads CASSVPGQGSYEQYF. DNA of the CDR3: TGTGCCAGCAGTGTCCCGGGACAGGGCTCCTACGAGCAGTACTTC.

The genes are TRBV12-3 or TRBV12-4 and TRBJ2-1; D possibly corresponds to TRBD2 (6 bases). Between the trimmed V and J ends, which lost 0 bases and 9 bases, there was a span of 6 bases. This CDR3 is 12 amino acids long. CDR3 bases: TGTGCCAGCAGTTTAGCACTAGCTGAGCAGTTCTTC. Translated: CASSLALAEQFF.

The chain combines TRBV4-3 with TRBJ1-3; a possible D gene is TRBD1 (6 bases). V dropped 0 bases and J dropped 0 bases, with 15 bases sitting between them. The CDR3 is 18 residues long. From germline, CDR1 is LGHNA and CDR2 YSLEER. The CDR3 spells CASSQDLGAASSGNTIYF. In nucleotides, the CDR3 is TGCGCCAGCAGCCAAGATCTGGGGGCAGCGAGCTCTGGAAACACCATATATTTT.

The rearrangement links TRBV15 to TRBJ2-5; possible D gene TRBD2, 6 bases. The length of the CDR3 is 15 residues. The V end lost 1 base, the J end lost 2 bases, and 11 bases lay between the germline ends. Germline V lookup: CDR1 LNHNV, CDR2 YYDKDF (reference sequence). The CDR3 region has the DNA TGTGCCACCAGCAGAGGGGCGGGGATTCAAGAGACCCAGTACTTC. Protein: CATSRGAGIQETQYF.

This chain links TRBV5-4 with TRBJ2-5; TRBD2 might be the D (5 bases). Germline values: CDR1 SGHNT, CDR2 YYREEE (reference sequence). CDR3 length: 12 amino acids. The V gene lost 3 bases and the J gene lost 5 bases, with 8 bases spanning the gap. The DNA of the CDR3 is TGTGCCAGCAGCTCGCCGGGGGAGACCCAGTACTTC. It translates to CASSSPGETQYF.

The chain couples TRBV2 to TRBJ1-2, with D possibly TRBD1 on 5 matching bases. The V end lost 0 bases, the J end lost 4 bases, and 15 bases lay between the germline ends. There are 16 residues in the CDR3. The germline V gene encodes CDR1 SNHLY and CDR2 FYNNEI. The CDR3, as DNA: TGTGCCAGCAGTGAAGCGCGGAGGGGAGGAGGCTATGGCTACACCTTC. It translates to CASSEARRGGGYGYTF. The full variable domain, its missing parts supplied by reference TRBV2 and TRBJ1-2, is EPEVTQTPSHQVTQMGQEVILRCVPISNHLYFYWYRQILGQKVEFLVSFYNNEISEKSEIFDDQFSVERPDGSNFTLKIRSTKLEDSAMYFCASSEARRGGGYGYTFGSGTRLTVV.

V gene TRBV19 combines with J gene TRBJ2-5; TRBD1 matches 10 bases. The CDR3 has 15 residues. The V and J ends lost 5 bases and 5 bases, in that order; junction bases with no gene match: 8. Looked up from germline, CDR1 is LNHDA and CDR2 is SQIVND (reference sequence). The CDR3 nucleotides read TGTGCCAGTAGTCCCAGGACAGGGGGTAGGGAGACCCAGTACTTC. Translating gives CASSPRTGGRETQYF.

The chain employs TRBV2 and TRBJ2-1; D gene unclear. Trimming took off 10 bases at V and 4 bases at J, with 14 bases between the two ends. This CDR3 contains 13 residues. CDR1 and CDR2 (germline): SNHLY, FYNNEI. This CDR3 is CATLRRQYNEQFF. The CDR3 nucleotides are TGTGCCACACTCCGCAGGCAGTACAATGAGCAGTTCTTC.

The V gene is TRBV5-1, the J gene TRBJ2-1, with 8 bases that match TRBD2. V lost 1 base, J lost 9 bases, and 9 bases stayed unmatched. The CDR3 covers 15 residues. Germline V gene sequence: CDR1 SGHRS, CDR2 YFSETQ. The CDR3 DNA reads TGCGCCAGCAGCTTGCCTAGCGGGCAGACAAGTGAGCAGTTCTTC. Protein product: CASSLPSGQTSEQFF.

The rearrangement joins TRBV5-6 to TRBJ1-1; 8 nucleotides match TRBD1. Germline loops: CDR1 SGHDT, CDR2 YYEEEE. There are 16 residues in the CDR3. V dropped 0 bases and J dropped 7; count of bases not matched to a gene: 11. CDR3 region: CASSLGRQGAKGEAFF. For the CDR3, the DNA is TGTGCCAGCAGCTTGGGTAGGCAGGGGGCGAAGGGTGAAGCTTTCTTT.

This sequence joins TRBV18 and TRBJ1-2; no firm D call. The V gene's germline CDR1 is KGHSH and CDR2 LQKENI. The CDR3 contains 14 residues. V lost 3 bases and J lost 2, with 10 bases in between. The CDR3 sequence: CASSPAVGNYGYTF. The CDR3 DNA reads as TGTGCCAGCTCACCTGCGGTCGGGAACTATGGCTACACCTTC.

This clone came up once. The chain carries TRBV27 and TRBJ2-5, with 7 bases fitting TRBD1. Germline values: CDR1 MNHEY, CDR2 SMNVEV (reference sequence). The ends lost 4 bases at V and 4 bases at J; junction bases unmatched: 15. The CDR3 has 17 residues. CDR3 DNA sequence: TGTGCCAGCAGTTCGCAGTTTCGACAGGGCCGGGGAGAGACCCAGTACTTC. Its protein product is CASSSQFRQGRGETQYF.

This clone has only a few counts. The chain uses TRBV5-4 and TRBJ1-2; tentatively, D is TRBD1 (5 bases). From germline, CDR1 is SGHNT and CDR2 YYREEE (reference sequence). V lost 4 bases and J 0 bases, leaving 16 bases between the germline ends. The length of the CDR3 is 16 residues. CDR3: CASSRDGGSANYGYTF. In DNA, the CDR3 is TGTGCCAGCAGCCGGGACGGGGGGTCGGCTAACTATGGCTACACCTTC.